This T cell receptor beta chain originates from a study of neurological immune-mediated disorders. The group of healthy controls was made up of people who were blood bank volunteers in Maryland, USA. The starting material, 2 million PBMCs stored at -80 C, gave rise to the unsorted libraries. At least ten counts were recorded for this clonotype. Synthesis of cDNA was performed by 5'RACE using 10-nucleotide random UMIs. Every sequencing run produced over 160 million TCR-beta sequences, and the sequences from any one run covered 15-18 subjects. MiXCR, applied by TCRdb to the 5' RACE reads, yields one record per CDR3 protein. This table has 25,000 to 35,000 distinct CDR3 sequences, around 16% appearing once. This TCR was recovered from a man aged 70-80 years in good health. Material for sequencing was PBMCs.

The CDR3: CASGLLRATQYF. CDR3 sequence (DNA): TGTGCCAGCGGCCTCCTTAGGGCTACGCAGTATTTT. The V call is TRBV2, the J call TRBJ2-3; D remains ambiguous. Deletions cut 8 bases from V and 8 bases from J, with 14 bases between. CDR3 length equals 12 residues. In germline, CDR1 is SNHLY, CDR2 FYNNEI.